This T cell receptor beta chain appears in the sequencing data of a study of blood T cell repertoires in COVID-19. Turning to the study itself: Samples came from the United States, Italy and Spain, spanning acute and convalescent COVID-19.

V lost 4 bases to trimming and J lost 2 bases; unmatched junction nucleotides: 10. Germline loops: CDR1 LNHDA, CDR2 SQIVND (reference sequence). This CDR3 is 16 amino acids long. As processed by the authors: The assay estimated nucleated cells by amplifying reference gene primers. The method was immunoSEQ multiplex PCR; TCRdb's version includes in-frame clones alone and lacks a portion of them. V and J calls and clone size follow that table, whereas D and trimming were derived from the DNA. The sample gives around 330,000 clones, under 95% of which show up once; roughly 2.5% is in the top ten. The source of this sequence is a man aged 55 to 70 who had recovered from COVID-19. Source material: PBMCs or T cells enriched from blood (not recorded which). The chain combines TRBV19 with TRBJ2-7; 8 nucleotides line up with TRBD2. Here the CDR3 DNA reads TGTGCCAGTAGTACGTTACTAGCGGCTACTACCTACGAGCAGTACTTC. Amino acids: CASSTLLAATTYEQYF.